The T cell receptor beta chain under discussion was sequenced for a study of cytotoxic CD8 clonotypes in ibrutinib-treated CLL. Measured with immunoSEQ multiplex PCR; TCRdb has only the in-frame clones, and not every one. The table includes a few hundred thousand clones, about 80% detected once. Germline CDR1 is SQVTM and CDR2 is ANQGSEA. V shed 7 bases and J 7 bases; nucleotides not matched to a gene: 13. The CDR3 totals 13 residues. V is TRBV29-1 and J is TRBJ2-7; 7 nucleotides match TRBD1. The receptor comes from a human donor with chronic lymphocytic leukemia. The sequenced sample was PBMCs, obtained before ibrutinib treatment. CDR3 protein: CSATGTGLWEQYF. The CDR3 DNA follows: TGCAGCGCGACAGGGACGGGTCTATGGGAGCAGTACTTC.